The 32 T cell receptor beta chains below were found in one sample sequenced in a study of shared clonotypes between healthy human individuals. The method was immunoSEQ multiplex PCR; TCRdb's version includes in-frame clones alone and lacks a portion of them. The top ten clones hold about 24% of a sample with almost 700,000 clones, about 91% of them seen once. Naive CD8 cells lacked CD45RO and underwent positive selection for CCR7, leaving out terminally differentiated effector memory CD45RA+ cells. Material for sequencing was naive CD8+ T cells sorted from blood. The source is a man under 40 in good health.

The gene calls are TRBV5-4 and TRBJ2-1, with D tentatively TRBD2 (6 bases). The germline gives CDR1 SGHNT, CDR2 YYREEE (reference sequence). V was clipped by 0 bases and J by 5 bases, with 12 bases between them. CDR3 size: 15 residues. In DNA, the CDR3 is TGTGCCAGCAGCTTGGGGAGACTAGGGAACAATGAGCAGTTCTTC. Protein product: CASSLGRLGNNEQFF.

V and J are TRBV4-1 and TRBJ1-5, with D possibly being TRBD1 (5 bases). CDR1 is MGHRA and CDR2 is YSYEKL in the germline V gene. V shed 0 bases and J shed 1 base, with 10 bases lying between them. This CDR3 contains 16 residues. CDR3 nucleotide sequence: TGCGCCAGCAGCCAAGATCCGGGGGTCAGCAATCAGCCCCAGCATTTT. Translation: CASSQDPGVSNQPQHF.

This chain links TRBV7-9 with TRBJ2-3; D perhaps matches TRBD1 (7 bases). The V gene lost 5 bases and the J gene lost 3 bases, with 9 bases spanning the gap. This CDR3 has 13 amino acids. Germline values: CDR1 SEHNR, CDR2 FQNEAQ (reference sequence). CDR3 sequence: CASSAGQTDTQYF. The DNA of the CDR3 is TGTGCCAGCAGCGCGGGACAGACAGATACGCAGTATTTT.

The sample holds one count of this clone. CDR3: CASSVDTSSFGYTF. DNA of the CDR3: TGTGCCAGCAGCGTAGATACGAGCTCGTTTGGCTACACCTTC. The genes are TRBV9 and TRBJ1-2; no clear D. Trimming pared 0 bases from V and 7 bases from J, leaving 13 bases between. Germline V CDR1 and CDR2: SGDLS, YYNGEE. The CDR3 totals 14 residues. Supplemented by reference TRBV9 and TRBJ1-2, the full variable domain reads DSGVTQTPKHLITATGQRVTLRCSPRSGDLSVYWYQQSLDQGLQFLIQYYNGEERAKGNILERFSAQQFPDLHSELNLSSLELGDSALYFCASSVDTSSFGYTFGSGTRLTVV.

The rearrangement joins TRBV6-6 to TRBJ1-1; D is undetermined. From germline, CDR1 is MNHNY and CDR2 SVGAGI (reference sequence). The CDR3 spans 14 residues. The V gene lost 2 bases and the J gene lost 0 bases, with 7 bases spanning the gap. DNA of the CDR3: TGTGCCAGCAGTTACCGGGGAATGAACACTGAAGCTTTCTTT. Its translation is CASSYRGMNTEAFF.

The gene calls are TRBV5-1 and TRBJ2-3; 8 nucleotides align to TRBD2. Unmatched junction bases numbered 7, after V lost 0 bases and J lost 4 bases. The length of the CDR3 is 16 residues. Germline V CDR1 and CDR2: SGHRS, YFSETQ. CDR3 nucleotide sequence: TGCGCCAGCAGCTTGGCCATAGCGGGATTTCCAGATACGCAGTATTTT. Translating it yields CASSLAIAGFPDTQYF.

This chain uses TRBV27 with TRBJ2-7; 12 bases agree with TRBD2. The CDR3 totals 18 residues. CDR1 is MNHEY and CDR2 is SMNVEV in the germline V gene (reference sequence). The J segment lost 0 bases and the V segment lost 5 bases, leaving 11 bases of the junction unmatched. CDR3 protein: CASSPLAGGPTSSYEQYF. CDR3 sequence (DNA): TGTGCCAGCAGTCCACTAGCGGGAGGCCCGACTAGCTCCTACGAGCAGTACTTC.

The chain recombines TRBV19 with TRBJ2-5; the D is unclear. The CDR3 length is 13 residues. Germline values: CDR1 LNHDA, CDR2 SQIVND (reference sequence). V gave up 5 bases and J gave up 2 bases, with 9 bases separating them. CDR3 region: CASSWAAQETQYF. The CDR3 coding sequence is TGTGCCAGTAGTTGGGCAGCGCAAGAGACCCAGTACTTC.

J is TRBJ2-7 and V is TRBV28; D may be TRBD2 (5 bases). Germline CDR1 is MDHEN and CDR2 is SYDVKM. V gave up 2 bases and J gave up 6 bases, with 14 bases separating them. This CDR3 has 14 amino acids. This CDR3 reads CASSLRRSLGEQYF. For the CDR3, the DNA is TGTGCCAGCAGTTTACGGAGATCACTAGGCGAGCAGTACTTC.

The rearrangement links TRBV5-1 to TRBJ2-3; perhaps TRBD1 as D (6 bases). CDR1 and CDR2 (germline): SGHRS, YFSETQ. V lost 1 base and J lost 6, with 15 bases in between. The CDR3 sequence is 15 residues long. In nucleotides, the CDR3 is TGCGCCAGCAGCTTGCAGGGAAGGGGGATTGATACGCAGTATTTT. Protein sequence: CASSLQGRGIDTQYF.

The rearrangement links TRBV27 to TRBJ2-7; the D gene is possibly TRBD2 (6 bases). Between the trimmed V and J ends, which lost 4 bases and 7 bases, there was a span of 17 bases. Germline CDR1 MNHEY, CDR2 SMNVEV (reference sequence). The CDR3 is made up of 14 amino acids. The CDR3 nucleotides are TGTGCCAGCAGTTGGGGGAGGAACTCGGGAGAGCAGTACTTC. Translating it yields CASSWGRNSGEQYF.

This clone is a singleton in its sample. CDR3 residues: CASSLYHRTPTKNIQYF. DNA of the CDR3: TGCGCCAGCAGTCTTTACCACAGGACACCGACCAAAAACATTCAGTACTTC. The chain carries TRBV23-1 and TRBJ2-4; D is possibly TRBD1 (5 bases). TRBV23-1 is flagged as an ORF with uncertain function. There are 17 residues in the CDR3. V lost 4 bases and J 2 bases, leaving 18 bases between the germline ends.

The CDR3 DNA follows: TGCGCCAGCAGCCAAGATCGGTGGAGCTACAATGAGCAGTTCTTC. Protein: CASSQDRWSYNEQFF. The gene calls are TRBV4-3 and TRBJ2-1; no firm D call. This CDR3 comprises 15 residues. The germline gives CDR1 LGHNA, CDR2 YSLEER. V was shortened by 0 bases and J by 3 bases, with 9 bases between the two germline ends.

The V gene is TRBV7-6, the J gene TRBJ2-1; D call uncertain. Looked up from germline, CDR1 is SGHVS and CDR2 is FNYEAQ. The CDR3 has 12 amino acids. Trimming took off 2 bases at V and 8 bases at J, with 7 bases between the two ends. CDR3: CASSLIADEQFF. CDR3 bases: TGTGCCAGCAGCTTAATAGCTGATGAGCAGTTCTTC.

The chain carries TRBV27 and TRBJ2-2; 7 bases match TRBD2. With V trimmed by 4 bases and J by 3 bases, 5 bases remained unmatched. The CDR3 has 15 residues. Germline V lookup: CDR1 MNHEY, CDR2 SMNVEV (reference sequence). This CDR3 reads CASSSLAEYTGELFF. In DNA form, the CDR3 reads TGTGCCAGCAGTTCCCTAGCGGAGTACACCGGGGAGCTGTTTTTT.

This chain uses TRBV7-9 with TRBJ1-1; the match to TRBD1 covers 7 bases. Looked up from germline, CDR1 is SEHNR and CDR2 is FQNEAQ (reference sequence). CDR3 length: 13 residues. J lost 4 bases, V lost 4 bases, and 3 bases had no gene match. The CDR3 bases are TGTGCCAGCAGCTCGGGACAGATCACTGAAGCTTTCTTT. Its protein product is CASSSGQITEAFF.

The chain is built from TRBV10-3 and TRBJ2-2, with D unclear. V was trimmed by 4 bases and J by 5 bases, leaving 8 bases between them. Germline CDR1 and CDR2: ENHRY and SYGVKD. The CDR3 loop spans 13 amino acids. The CDR3 DNA sequence: TGTGCCATCAGTGCGGATCGGACCGGGGAGCTGTTTTTT. Encoded protein: CAISADRTGELFF.

CDR3 sequence (DNA): TGTGCCAGCAGCTTAGGAACAGGGGGCCGCACAGATACGCAGTATTTT. Its protein is CASSLGTGGRTDTQYF. The genes are TRBV7-8 and TRBJ2-3; the match to TRBD1 covers 9 bases. From germline, CDR1 is SGHVS and CDR2 FQNEAQ. The CDR3 sequence is 16 residues long. Trimming took 1 base from V and 1 from J; bases not matched to a gene: 3.

The chain recombines TRBV5-8 with TRBJ2-7; possibly TRBD2 for D (6 bases). CDR3 size: 14 residues. In germline, CDR1 is SGHTS, CDR2 YDEGEE. V lost 0 bases, J lost 7 bases, and 14 bases lay in between. The chain's CDR3 is CASSLDRDAGEQYF. Here the CDR3 DNA reads TGTGCCAGCAGCTTGGACCGGGATGCGGGAGAGCAGTACTTC.

V usage is TRBV19 and J usage is TRBJ2-1; 8 nucleotides line up with TRBD2. CDR3 length: 16 amino acids. CDR1 is LNHDA and CDR2 is SQIVND in the germline V gene (reference sequence). The V and J ends lost 1 base and 4 bases, in that order; junction bases with no gene match: 6. CDR3 in DNA: TGTGCCAGTAGTATAGTTCCAGCGGGAGAGTACAATGAGCAGTTCTTC. This codes for CASSIVPAGEYNEQFF.

The chain links TRBV30 to TRBJ1-1; the D is unclear. Trimming cost V 5 bases and J 2 bases, with 15 bases left between them. CDR3 size: 14 residues. Germline CDR1 reads GTSNPN; CDR2 reads SVGIG (reference sequence). CDR3 sequence (DNA): TGTGCCTGGCGAACCCCTCCGCACAACACTGAAGCTTTCTTT. Translated: CAWRTPPHNTEAFF.

The rearrangement links TRBV9 to TRBJ1-1; D unresolved. CDR3 size: 13 residues. The ends were cut back, 6 bases at V and 5 bases at J, with 14 bases in the middle. Germline CDR1 and CDR2: SGDLS and YYNGEE. CDR3 DNA sequence: TGTGCCAGCACCGCTCTGACGGGGACTGAAGCTTTCTTT. Protein: CASTALTGTEAFF.

The genes are TRBV9 and TRBJ2-7; the D is unclear. Germline V gives CDR1 SGDLS, CDR2 YYNGEE. Trimming removed 0 bases from V and 5 bases from J, with 12 bases in between. The CDR3 is 14 residues long. This CDR3 is CASSVVPRRHEQYF. As DNA, the CDR3 is TGTGCCAGCAGCGTAGTCCCCCGGCGTCACGAGCAGTACTTC.

The chain links TRBV27 to TRBJ1-5; D is unresolved. Trimming left V 5 bases short and J 6 bases short, with 17 bases between. This CDR3 region has 15 residues. CDR1 is MNHEY, CDR2 SMNVEV, per germline (reference sequence). The CDR3 bases are TGTGCCAGCAGTCCCCAGGAAAAATTGTTTCAGCCCCAGCATTTT. This sequence encodes CASSPQEKLFQPQHF.

This chain uses TRBV5-5 with TRBJ1-2; 7 bases match TRBD1. Germline CDR1 reads SGHKS; CDR2 reads YYEKEE (reference sequence). J was trimmed by 3 bases and V by 0 bases; bases with no gene match: 5. There are 15 residues in the CDR3. The CDR3 bases are TGTGCCAGCAGCTTGGAAGGGACAGTTCACTATGGCTACACCTTC. This gives the protein CASSLEGTVHYGYTF.

The V gene is TRBV7-5, the J gene TRBJ2-7; TRBD2, the table's D call, lacks a check against the DNA. TRBV7-5 is labeled a pseudogene. CDR3 length: 15 amino acids. The CDR3 nucleotides are TGTGCCAGAACCGATCTGACTAGCGGGAACTACGAGCAGTACTTC. Protein product: CARTDLTSGNYEQYF.

The V gene is TRBV27, the J gene TRBJ2-7; D unresolved. CDR3 length equals 13 residues. Trimming shortened V by 8 bases and J by 7 bases, and 18 bases separated the two germline ends. Germline V CDR1 and CDR2: MNHEY, SMNVEV (reference sequence). CDR3 nucleotide sequence: TGTGCCAGCTGGAGCCGGGCGGTCGTTGAGCAGTACTTC. Its translation is CASWSRAVVEQYF.

The chain recombines TRBV18 with TRBJ2-2; D is perhaps TRBD1 (5 bases). From germline, CDR1 is KGHSH and CDR2 LQKENI. The CDR3 loop spans 15 amino acids. Trimming left V 3 bases short and J 5 bases short, with 13 bases between. CDR3 residues: CASSPTPAGTGELFF. CDR3 DNA: TGTGCCAGCTCACCGACCCCCGCAGGGACCGGGGAGCTGTTTTTT.

J is TRBJ2-7 and V is TRBV15; D remains ambiguous. The V end was cut by 4 bases, the J end by 3 bases, with 10 bases between. This CDR3 has 13 residues. CDR1 LNHNV and CDR2 YYDKDF come from the germline V gene (reference sequence). In DNA form, the CDR3 reads TGTGCCACCAGCACCCAAACGCTCTACGAGCAGTACTTC. The encoded protein is CATSTQTLYEQYF. Looking up the rest from reference TRBV15 and TRBJ2-7 gives the full variable domain: DAMVIQNPRYQVTQFGKPVTLSCSQTLNHNVMYWYQQKSSQAPKLLFHYYDKDFNNEADTPDNFQSRRPNTSFCFLDIRSPGLGDTAMYLCATSTQTLYEQYFGPGTRLTVT.

The chain employs TRBV28 and TRBJ2-7; TRBD2 agrees at 9 bases. After removal of 6 bases from V and 2 bases from J, the junction contained 2 bases not matched to a gene. Per the germline V gene, CDR1 is MDHEN and CDR2 is SYDVKM. The CDR3 has 13 amino acids. CDR3 amino acids: CASRREGTYEQYF. CDR3 coding DNA: TGTGCCAGCAGGCGGGAGGGCACCTACGAGCAGTACTTC.

The J gene is TRBJ2-1, the V gene TRBV29-1, with TRBD2 identical over 14 bases. Germline V gene sequence: CDR1 SQVTM, CDR2 ANQGSEA. This CDR3 contains 14 residues. Trimming at V came to 6 bases and at J to 9 bases, leaving 7 bases not matched to a gene. The CDR3 region has the DNA TGCAGCGTCCGGGGGACTAGCGGGAGACGTGAGCAGTTCTTC. Translated, it gives CSVRGTSGRREQFF.

The V gene is TRBV5-1, the J gene TRBJ2-5; 10 bases line up with TRBD2. The V gene end was trimmed by 6 bases and the J gene end by 5 bases; junction bases not matched to a gene: 13. The CDR3 has 16 amino acids. Germline lookup yields CDR1 SGHRS and CDR2 YFSETQ. The CDR3 coding sequence is TGCGCCAGCACCCCTGCTAGCGGGAGTCTTCGGGAGACCCAGTACTTC. Translating gives CASTPASGSLRETQYF.